This T cell receptor (beta chain) was identified in a study of blood T cell repertoires in COVID-19. Profiling relied on immunoSEQ multiplex PCR, and the TCRdb table lists in-frame clones only, not all of them. Of 95,000 to 100,000 clones listed, roughly 90% are singletons. From germline, CDR1 is SEHNR and CDR2 FQNEAQ (reference sequence). The CDR3 totals 16 residues. With 1 base removed from V and 0 bases from J, the gap between germline ends came to 13 bases. The TCR originated in a man older than 75 with acute or convalescent COVID-19. The sequenced material came from peripheral blood. The chain uses TRBV7-9 and TRBJ2-7; maybe TRBD2 (5 bases). This CDR3 is CASSLEVGGYSYEQYF. As DNA, the CDR3 is TGTGCCAGCAGCTTAGAGGTCGGCGGGTACTCCTACGAGCAGTACTTC. Combining the CDR3 with reference TRBV7-9 and TRBJ2-7 gives the whole variable domain DTGVSQNPRHKITKRGQNVTFRCDPISEHNRLYWYRQTLGQGPEFLTYFQNEAQLEKSRLLSDRFSAERPKGSFSTLEIQRTEQGDSAMYLCASSLEVGGYSYEQYFGPGTRLTVT.